These T cell receptor beta chains were read from a single sample in a study of blood T cell repertoires in COVID-19. Profiled with immunoSEQ multiplex PCR; TCRdb holds only in-frame clones, not every one. The sample includes tens of thousands of clones, roughly nine tenths of them seen just once. The source material was peripheral blood. Source of these receptors: a woman in her forties or fifties in a cohort sampled during active COVID-19. Both conserved end residues are part of each CDR3. The D gene is left open where the match is weak. For some rows the clone size is stated as once, few or many, or as a class when expanded; others skip it.

clone_size,v_call,j_call,d_call,cdr3_nt,cdr3_aa
-,TRBV14,TRBJ2-1,TRBD1,TGTGCCAGCAGCTCTCGGGACAGGGTAGGCAATGAGCAGTTCTTC,CASSSRDRVGNEQFF
-,TRBV7-6,TRBJ2-5,-,TGTGCCAGCAGCTTAGTCGGTAACCAAGAGACCCAGTACTTC,CASSLVGNQETQYF
-,TRBV6-1,TRBJ1-2,TRBD1,TGTGCCAGCAGTGAACTCGGGACAGTCGCCTATGGCTACACCTTC,CASSELGTVAYGYTF
-,TRBV6-5,TRBJ2-7,-,TGTGCCAGCAGATGGGGTGGTGGGAGCGACGAGCAGTACTTC,CASRWGGGSDEQYF
few,TRBV6-6,TRBJ1-6,-,TGTGCCAGCAGTTACGATCTGGCGGGGTATAATTCACCCCTCCACTTT,CASSYDLAGYNSPLHF
-,TRBV5-5,TRBJ1-1,TRBD1,TGTGCCAGCAGCCCGGGACAGGAGGTGGTAAAGGCTTTCTTT,CASSPGQEVVKAFF
once,TRBV5-5,TRBJ2-5,TRBD2,TGTGCCAGCCTACTAGCGGAACCGGCGGAGACCCAGTACTTC,CASLLAEPAETQYF
-,TRBV5-3,TRBJ1-3,TRBD1,TGTGCCAGAAGCTTGGGGAAAGCCAGGGGGCTCGGAAACACCATATATTTT,CARSLGKARGLGNTIYF
-,TRBV9,TRBJ2-3,-,TGTGCCAGCAGCGTAGCAGTAGCTGGGTTAGATACGCAGTATTTT,CASSVAVAGLDTQYF
-,TRBV24-1,TRBJ2-5,-,TGTGCCACCAGTGATTTGGCAGGGGAGACCCAGTACTTC,CATSDLAGETQYF
-,TRBV2,TRBJ2-2,TRBD2,TGTGCCAGCAGTAGGGGACTAGCGGGAGGGAGTACCGGGGAGCTGTTTTTT,CASSRGLAGGSTGELFF
-,TRBV6-6,TRBJ2-1,TRBD2,TGTGCCAGCAGTGGCAGCGGGGGGATGGACAATGAGCAGTTCTTC,CASSGSGGMDNEQFF
-,TRBV27,TRBJ2-5,TRBD2,TGTGCCAGCAGTTTAGGGGGGGGAGTCCAAGAGACCCAGTACTTC,CASSLGGGVQETQYF
-,TRBV5-1,TRBJ2-7,TRBD1,TGCGCCAGCAGCTCAGGGGGATCTACCTACGAGCAGTACTTC,CASSSGGSTYEQYF
-,TRBV18,TRBJ1-6,-,TGTGCCAGCTCACCACGGCGGGAGAGTGGGTCACCCCTCCACTTT,CASSPRRESGSPLHF
-,TRBV20-1,TRBJ2-7,-,TGCAGTGCTAGTACAGGTTACTACGAGCAGTACTTC,CSASTGYYEQYF
-,TRBV27,TRBJ2-7,-,TGTGCCAGCAGTTTATATCCGGGAGCATCTTTCGAGCAGTACTTC,CASSLYPGASFEQYF
-,TRBV27,TRBJ2-1,TRBD1,TGTGCCAGCACCAGGGGGACAAGCCTAATCTTC,CASTRGTSLIF